This paragraph covers one T cell receptor beta chain sequence. Its antigen is currently unknown. Profiled with immunoSEQ multiplex PCR; TCRdb holds only in-frame clones, not every one. The top ten hold around 0.48% of the sample, which has a few thousand clones, approximately 97% seen once. The CDR3 totals 13 residues. V shed 8 bases and J 13 bases; nucleotides not matched to a gene: 15. From germline, CDR1 is SGHAT and CDR2 FQNNGV. This record comes from a study of naive CD8 T cells in extremely preterm neonates. Study observations and caveats: Preterm neonate repertoires were significantly less rich by iChao1 than others. Limitations included small sample size and variable preterm productive templates.

Without labor or membrane rupture, elective cesareans at about 35-43 weeks supplied term cord blood. Sorted naive CD8+ T cell numbers ranged ~19,000 to ~110,000. Source material: naive CD8+ T cells from cord blood. This sequence originates from a newborn in good health. The V call is TRBV11-2, the J call TRBJ1-1; 8 nucleotides align to TRBD1. The CDR3 here is CASSYSGGDYGFF. Written as DNA, the CDR3 is TGTGCCAGCTCCTACTCAGGGGGCGACTATGGTTTCTTT.